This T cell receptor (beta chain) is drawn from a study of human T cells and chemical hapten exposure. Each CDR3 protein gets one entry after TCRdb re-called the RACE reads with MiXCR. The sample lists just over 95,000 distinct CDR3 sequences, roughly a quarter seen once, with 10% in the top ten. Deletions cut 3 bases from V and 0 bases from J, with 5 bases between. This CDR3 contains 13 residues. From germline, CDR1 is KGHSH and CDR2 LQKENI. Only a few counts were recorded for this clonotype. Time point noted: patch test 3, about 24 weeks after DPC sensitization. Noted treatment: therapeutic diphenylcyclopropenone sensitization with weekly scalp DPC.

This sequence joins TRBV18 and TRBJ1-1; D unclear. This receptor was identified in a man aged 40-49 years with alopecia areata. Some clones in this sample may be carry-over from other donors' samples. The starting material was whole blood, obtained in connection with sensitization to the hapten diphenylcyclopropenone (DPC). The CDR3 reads CASSPTLNTEAFF. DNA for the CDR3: TGTGCCAGCTCACCCACTTTGAACACTGAAGCTTTCTTT.